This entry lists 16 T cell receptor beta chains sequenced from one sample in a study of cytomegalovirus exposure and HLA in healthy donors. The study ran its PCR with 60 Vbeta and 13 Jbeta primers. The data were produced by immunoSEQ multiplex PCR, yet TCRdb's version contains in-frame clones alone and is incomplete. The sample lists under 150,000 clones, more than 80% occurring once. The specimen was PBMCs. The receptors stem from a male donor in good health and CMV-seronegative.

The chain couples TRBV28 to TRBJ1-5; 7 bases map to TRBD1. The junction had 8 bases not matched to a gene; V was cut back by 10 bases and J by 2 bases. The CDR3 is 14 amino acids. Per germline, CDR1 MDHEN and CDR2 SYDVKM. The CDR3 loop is CATLPGTGNQPQHF. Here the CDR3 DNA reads TGTGCCACCTTACCCGGGACAGGCAATCAGCCCCAGCATTTT.

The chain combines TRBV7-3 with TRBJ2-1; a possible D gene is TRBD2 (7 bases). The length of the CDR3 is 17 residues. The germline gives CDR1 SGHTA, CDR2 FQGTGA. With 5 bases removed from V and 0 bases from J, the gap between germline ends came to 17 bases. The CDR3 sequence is CASSLLGGGSSYNEQFF. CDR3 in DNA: TGTGCCAGCAGCCTTCTAGGGGGGGGAAGCTCCTACAATGAGCAGTTCTTC.

CDR3 sequence (DNA): TGTGCCAGCTCAGCCCCGGGACTAGCGGTTTACGAGCAGTACTTC. It encodes CASSAPGLAVYEQYF. This chain uses TRBV18 with TRBJ2-7; 11 nucleotides agree with TRBD2. V lost 5 bases and J lost 4; bases outside the gene matches: 7. The CDR3 runs 15 residues. Germline V CDR1 and CDR2: KGHSH, LQKENI.

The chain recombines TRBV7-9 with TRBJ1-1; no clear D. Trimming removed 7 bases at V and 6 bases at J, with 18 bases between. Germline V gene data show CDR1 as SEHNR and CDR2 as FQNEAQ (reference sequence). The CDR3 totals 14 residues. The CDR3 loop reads CASTRPRIEAEAFF. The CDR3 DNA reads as TGTGCCAGCACCAGACCCCGAATTGAGGCTGAAGCTTTCTTT.

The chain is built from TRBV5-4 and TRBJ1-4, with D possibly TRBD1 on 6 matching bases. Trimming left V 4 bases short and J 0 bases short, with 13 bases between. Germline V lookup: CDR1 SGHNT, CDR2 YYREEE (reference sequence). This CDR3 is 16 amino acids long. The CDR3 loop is CASSPAGVTTNEKLFF. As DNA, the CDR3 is TGTGCCAGCAGCCCCGCAGGGGTTACAACTAATGAAAAACTGTTTTTT.

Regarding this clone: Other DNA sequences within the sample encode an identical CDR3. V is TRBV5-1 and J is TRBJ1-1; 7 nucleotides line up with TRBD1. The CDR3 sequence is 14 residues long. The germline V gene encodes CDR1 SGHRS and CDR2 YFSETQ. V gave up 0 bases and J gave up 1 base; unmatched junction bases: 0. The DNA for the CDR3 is TGCGCCAGCAGCTTGGGGACAGGGAACACTGAAGCTTTCTTT. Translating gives CASSLGTGNTEAFF.

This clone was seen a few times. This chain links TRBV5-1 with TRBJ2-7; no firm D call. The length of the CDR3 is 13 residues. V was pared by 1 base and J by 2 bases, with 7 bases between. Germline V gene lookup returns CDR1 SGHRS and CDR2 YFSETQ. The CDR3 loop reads CASSLPLPYEQYF. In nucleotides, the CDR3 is TGCGCCAGCAGCTTGCCCCTTCCCTACGAGCAGTACTTC.

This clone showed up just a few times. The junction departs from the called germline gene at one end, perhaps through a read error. This CDR3 is CSSRLLAGGSTDTQYF. The CDR3 DNA reads TGTTCCAGCAGACTACTAGCGGGGGGGAGCACAGATACGCAGTATTTT. The chain is built from TRBV7-9 and TRBJ2-3, with 13 bases identical to TRBD2. Germline V gene data show CDR1 as SEHNR and CDR2 as FQNEAQ (reference sequence). This CDR3 is built from 16 residues.

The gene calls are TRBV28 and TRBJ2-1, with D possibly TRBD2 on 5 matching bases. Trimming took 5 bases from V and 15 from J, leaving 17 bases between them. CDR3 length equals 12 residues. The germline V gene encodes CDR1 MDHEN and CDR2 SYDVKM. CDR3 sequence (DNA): TGTGCCAGCAGTAAATCTAGCCCGGGCCCGTTCTTC. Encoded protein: CASSKSSPGPFF. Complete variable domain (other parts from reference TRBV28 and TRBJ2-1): DVKVTQSSRYLVKRTGEKVFLECVQDMDHENMFWYRQDPGLGLRLIYFSYDVKMKEKGDIPEGYSVSREKKERFSLILESASTNQTSMYLCASSKSSPGPFFGPGTRLTVL.

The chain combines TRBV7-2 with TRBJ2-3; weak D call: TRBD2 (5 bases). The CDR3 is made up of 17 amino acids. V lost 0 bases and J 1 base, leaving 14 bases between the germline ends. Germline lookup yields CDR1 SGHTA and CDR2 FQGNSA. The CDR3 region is CASSLAGGWLGTDTQYF. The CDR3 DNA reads TGTGCCAGCAGCTTAGCGGGCGGGTGGTTGGGCACAGATACGCAGTATTTT.

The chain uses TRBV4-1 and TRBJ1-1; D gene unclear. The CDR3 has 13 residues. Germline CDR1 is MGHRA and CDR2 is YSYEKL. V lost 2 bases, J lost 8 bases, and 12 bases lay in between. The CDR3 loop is CASSQWTLEEAFF. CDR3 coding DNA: TGCGCCAGCAGCCAATGGACTCTGGAAGAAGCTTTCTTT.

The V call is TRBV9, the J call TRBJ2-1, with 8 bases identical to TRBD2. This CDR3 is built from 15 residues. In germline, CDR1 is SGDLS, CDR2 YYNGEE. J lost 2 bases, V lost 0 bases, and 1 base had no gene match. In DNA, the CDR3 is TGTGCCAGCAGCGTAGCGGGGGGGACCTACAATGAGCAGTTCTTC. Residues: CASSVAGGTYNEQFF.

In DNA, the CDR3 is TGTGCCAGCAGCTTAGGTATGGGCGGGAGCTATGGCTACACCTTC. Encoded protein: CASSLGMGGSYGYTF. The chain recombines TRBV7-8 with TRBJ1-2; D remains ambiguous. The V and J ends lost 1 base and 4 bases respectively, with 13 bases between them. Germline V gene lookup returns CDR1 SGHVS and CDR2 FQNEAQ. The CDR3 totals 15 residues. Combining the CDR3 with reference TRBV7-8 and TRBJ1-2 gives the whole variable domain GAGVSQSPRYKVAKRGQDVALRCDPISGHVSLFWYQQALGQGPEFLTYFQNEAQLDKSGLPSDRFFAERPEGSVSTLKIQRTQQEDSAVYLCASSLGMGGSYGYTFGSGTRLTVV.

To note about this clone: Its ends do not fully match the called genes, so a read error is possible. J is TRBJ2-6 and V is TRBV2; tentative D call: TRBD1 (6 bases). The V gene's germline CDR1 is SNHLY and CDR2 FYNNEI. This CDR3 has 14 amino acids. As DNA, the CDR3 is TGTGCCAGCAGTGGGACAGATGGGGCCAACGGCCTGACTTTC. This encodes CASSGTDGANGLTF.

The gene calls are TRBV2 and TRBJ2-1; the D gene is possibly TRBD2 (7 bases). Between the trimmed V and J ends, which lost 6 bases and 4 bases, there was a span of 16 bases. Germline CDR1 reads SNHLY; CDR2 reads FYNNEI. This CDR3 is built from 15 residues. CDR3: CASSALGGVYNEQFF. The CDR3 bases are TGTGCCAGCAGCGCACTAGGGGGGGTTTACAATGAGCAGTTCTTC. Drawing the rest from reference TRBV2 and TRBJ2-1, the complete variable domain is EPEVTQTPSHQVTQMGQEVILRCVPISNHLYFYWYRQILGQKVEFLVSFYNNEISEKSEIFDDQFSVERPDGSNFTLKIRSTKLEDSAMYFCASSALGGVYNEQFFGPGTRLTVL.

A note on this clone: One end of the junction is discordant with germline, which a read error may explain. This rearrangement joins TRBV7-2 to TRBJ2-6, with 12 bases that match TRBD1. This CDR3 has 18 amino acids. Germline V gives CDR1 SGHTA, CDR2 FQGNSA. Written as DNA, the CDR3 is TGTGCCAGCGGACCTTTGGGACAGGGGGCGCGTGGGGCCAACGGCCTGACTTTC. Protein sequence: CASGPLGQGARGANGLTF.